This T cell receptor beta chain was captured by sequencing in a study of human T cells and chemical hapten exposure. Study outcomes and limitations: With DPC sensitization, TCRs exceeding 1 in 1000 frequency showed no change.

The sample holds a few counts of this clonotype. Its target is unknown. As processed by the authors: Sequenced samples showed a median of approximately 100,000 TCRs each, with counts running from approximately 20,000 to 700,000. Each CDR3 protein gets one entry after TCRdb re-called the RACE reads with MiXCR. The V and J calls shown here were made by TCRdb, not taken from the authors' results. The data hold 65,000 or so distinct CDR3 sequences, with around 6.3% observed a single time. This sample's time point: healthy volunteer bleed at 6 weeks. Total RNA came from unfractionated whole blood. The CDR3 consists of 14 residues. The germline V gene encodes CDR1 MGHDK and CDR2 SYGVNS. The germline V and J ends were trimmed by 4 bases and 1 base, with 10 bases remaining between them.

This chain uses TRBV25-1 with TRBJ1-1; D is perhaps TRBD1 (6 bases). The sequence came from a female donor in good health. Some clones in this sample may be carry-over from other donors' samples. Sequencing was done on a sample of whole blood. The CDR3 DNA follows: TGTGCCAGCAGTGGAGGGGGAGGGAACACTGAAGCTTTCTTT. Translating gives CASSGGGGNTEAFF.